The clone carrying this TCR beta chain is classed as medium-sized. Antigen unknown. This specimen belongs to a study of immune heterogeneity within non-small cell lung tumors. General study findings and limits: Tumor sites in a patient shared identical dominant CDR3 beta clonotypes and also carried site-unique high-frequency clones. The high-frequency T-cell receptor beta clonotypes mostly did not match up between individual patients.

TCR beta CDR3 was amplified by multiplex PCR using 32 V and 13 J primers. In TCRdb, the multiplex PCR reads were re-called with MiXCR into one record per CDR3 protein. The sample gives about 15,000 distinct CDR3 sequences, about 30% of which show up once; 4% is in the top ten. The length of the CDR3 is 16 residues. Germline-derived CDR1 and CDR2 are LNHNV and YYDKDF (reference sequence). V lost 4 bases and J 0 bases, leaving 13 bases between the germline ends. Bulk tumor gDNA, roughly 600 ng per sample, served as the TCR template. Multiple biopsies spaced far apart were taken from each primary tumor during surgery. Untreated, newly diagnosed non-small cell lung cancer patients underwent curative surgery. Surgery with curative intent was being performed on the donors, who were newly diagnosed non-small cell lung cancer patients.

The material sequenced was lung tumor tissue. The TCR sequence derives from a man aged 35-49 years with non-small cell lung cancer. This chain joins TRBV15 and TRBJ1-5; D perhaps matches TRBD1 (5 bases). In DNA, the CDR3 is TGTGCCACCAGCACCAGCGAGGGGTTTAGCAATCAGCCCCAGCATTTT. Amino acid sequence: CATSTSEGFSNQPQHF.